This TCR beta chain was profiled in a study of OX40 agonist ivuxolimab in advanced cancers. Study-wide context: Three partial responders included one hepatocellular carcinoma patient and two cutaneous melanoma patients. General observations from the study: Nonresponders included some who also had low normalized T-cell clonal expansion. Antigen specificity was not determined for the expanded peripheral T cells.

There are 14 residues in the CDR3. CDR1 is SNHLY and CDR2 is FYNNEI in the germline V gene. Trimming left V 7 bases short and J 8 bases short, with 17 bases between. To note about this clone: Its antigen is as yet unknown.

The protocol was immunoSEQ multiplex PCR, while the TCRdb copy is restricted to in-frame clones and leaves out a portion. The data contain over 60,000 clones, approximately 82% of them singletons. This receptor was obtained from an adult with an advanced solid tumor such as melanoma, head and neck, liver or kidney cancer. The source was CD4+ or CD8+ T cells sorted from blood, collected in a trial of the OX40 agonist ivuxolimab. J is TRBJ1-4 and V is TRBV2; D gene uncertain. CDR3 sequence: CASIRDTVREKLFF. As DNA, the CDR3 is TGTGCCAGCATTCGAGACACCGTGAGGGAAAAACTGTTTTTT.